The 18 T cell receptor beta chains below come from one sample, sequenced in a study of CD8 T cells in Susac syndrome. With random hexamers, reverse transcription was performed on about 0.45 to 1 ug of RNA. TCRdb recomputed calls from the immunoSEQ multiplex PCR reads with MiXCR, one row per CDR3 protein. The sample yields fewer than 250,000 distinct CDR3 sequences, roughly 90% seen once. Specimen: CD8+ T cells from PBMCs. The receptors here all came from a human donor with multiple sclerosis.

The V call is TRBV12-3 or TRBV12-4, the J call TRBJ1-1, with D maybe TRBD1 (6 bases). The CDR3 length is 15 residues. With 5 bases removed from V and 4 bases from J, the gap between germline ends came to 17 bases. As DNA, the CDR3 is TGTGCCAGCAGTCTAGGAGGGCAGGGGTCCACTGAAGCTTTCTTT. Translated, it gives CASSLGGQGSTEAFF.

On this clonotype: One end of the junction does not line up with germline, which may come from a read error. V gene TRBV7-6 combines with J gene TRBJ2-5, with 7 bases matching TRBD2. CDR3 length: 14 residues. Germline assignment: CDR1 SGHVS and CDR2 FNYEAQ. The CDR3 DNA is TGTGCTAGCAGCCCCGGACTAGTCCAAGAGACCCAGTACTTC. Translated: CASSPGLVQETQYF. Based on the CDR3 plus reference TRBV7-6 and TRBJ2-5, the full variable domain is GAGVSQSPRYKVTKRGQDVALRCDPISGHVSLYWYRQALGQGPEFLTYFNYEAQQDKSGLPNDRFSAERPEGSISTLTIQRTEQRDSAMYRCASSPGLVQETQYFGPGTRLLVL.

The chain's CDR3 is CASSLESYSEYNEQFF. In DNA form, the CDR3 reads TGCGCCAGCAGCCTAGAAAGTTACTCTGAGTACAATGAGCAGTTCTTC. The rearrangement uses TRBV4-3 and TRBJ2-1, with no clear D. This CDR3 spans 16 amino acids. The germline gives CDR1 LGHNA, CDR2 YSLEER. Trimming removed 4 bases from V and 4 bases from J, with 17 bases in between.

This chain uses TRBV19 with TRBJ2-1, with D possibly matching TRBD1 (5 bases). The germline gives CDR1 LNHDA, CDR2 SQIVND (reference sequence). V was pared by 7 bases and J by 7 bases, with 20 bases between. The CDR3 consists of 15 residues. CDR3 in DNA: TGTGCCAGTACCGACAGTTCCCTTCCAGGGAATGAGCAGTTCTTC. Translated: CASTDSSLPGNEQFF.

V usage is TRBV10-1 and J usage is TRBJ2-7, with a tentative D call TRBD1 (6 bases). Germline loops: CDR1 WNHNN, CDR2 SYGVQD (reference sequence). This CDR3 has 15 residues. Trimming cost V 2 bases and J 5 bases, with 16 bases left between them. In DNA form, the CDR3 reads TGCGCCAGCAGTGAGACCAGAGGACAGTTCGACGAGCAGTACTTC. It yields the protein CASSETRGQFDEQYF.

This chain connects TRBV5-1 to TRBJ1-2; 7 positions agree with TRBD1. V trimming: 0 bases; J trimming: 4 bases; junction bases outside the gene matches: 3. The CDR3 is 14 residues long. Germline CDR1 SGHRS, CDR2 YFSETQ. CDR3 bases: TGCGCCAGCAGCTTGGCCGGGACAGCCTATGGCTACACCTTC. Amino acids: CASSLAGTAYGYTF.

The chain uses TRBV4-2 and TRBJ2-5; D remains ambiguous. Germline V lookup: CDR1 LGHNA, CDR2 YNFKEQ. With 0 bases removed from V and 4 bases from J, the gap between germline ends came to 0 bases. The CDR3 spans 11 residues. This CDR3 reads CASSQEETQYF. CDR3 coding DNA: TGTGCCAGCAGCCAAGAAGAGACCCAGTACTTC.

The gene calls are TRBV15 and TRBJ2-1; D gene unclear. The CDR3 extends over 14 amino acids. Germline V gene sequence: CDR1 LNHNV, CDR2 YYDKDF (reference sequence). V shed 1 base and J shed 4 bases, with 8 bases lying between them. The CDR3 protein is CATSRGSGYNEQFF. CDR3 nucleotides: TGTGCCACCAGCAGAGGCAGTGGATACAATGAGCAGTTCTTC.

The chain uses TRBV7-9 and TRBJ2-1, with D possibly TRBD1 on 5 matching bases. Germline V gene data show CDR1 as SEHNR and CDR2 as FQNEAQ (reference sequence). The CDR3 covers 14 residues. V gave up 1 base and J gave up 5 bases, with 9 bases separating them. CDR3 loop: CASSLVGPHNEQFF. In nucleotides, the CDR3 is TGTGCCAGCAGCTTAGTGGGGCCCCACAATGAGCAGTTCTTC.

The V call is TRBV19, the J call TRBJ1-1; no reliable D call. CDR3 length: 16 amino acids. V shed 2 bases and J shed 0 bases, with 13 bases lying between them. In germline, CDR1 is LNHDA, CDR2 SQIVND (reference sequence). The CDR3 DNA sequence: TGTGCCAGTAGTATACAGTCCCCCCTCATGAACACTGAAGCTTTCTTT. Residues: CASSIQSPLMNTEAFF. The full variable domain, completed using reference TRBV19 and TRBJ1-1, is DGGITQSPKYLFRKEGQNVTLSCEQNLNHDAMYWYRQDPGQGLRLIYYSQIVNDFQKGDIAEGYSVSREKKESFPLTVTSAQKNPTAFYLCASSIQSPLMNTEAFFGQGTRLTVV.

The V call is TRBV30, the J call TRBJ1-1; tentatively, D is TRBD1 (5 bases). The V gene's germline CDR1 is GTSNPN and CDR2 SVGIG (reference sequence). With 0 bases removed from V and 7 bases from J, the gap between germline ends came to 12 bases. This CDR3 spans 13 amino acids. The DNA of the CDR3 is TGTGCCTGGAGTGTACAGTCCCAGGGTGAAGCTTTCTTT. It is translated as CAWSVQSQGEAFF.

The genes are TRBV4-1 and TRBJ2-7; D gene ambiguous. The germline gives CDR1 MGHRA, CDR2 YSYEKL. V lost 0 bases and J 0 bases, leaving 12 bases between the germline ends. The CDR3 covers 16 residues. This CDR3 reads CASSQDELATSYEQYF. The CDR3 DNA reads as TGCGCCAGCAGCCAAGATGAATTAGCCACCTCCTACGAGCAGTACTTC.

The CDR3 DNA reads as TGTGCCAGCAGTTACCCCCCAGGGGTTGCCTACGAGCAGTACTTC. This gives the protein CASSYPPGVAYEQYF. This chain links TRBV6-6 with TRBJ2-7, with D possibly TRBD1 on 6 matching bases. Trimming pared 2 bases from V and 2 bases from J, leaving 13 bases between. Germline V gives CDR1 MNHNY, CDR2 SVGAGI (reference sequence). CDR3 length: 15 amino acids.

This rearrangement joins TRBV9 to TRBJ2-5; possibly TRBD1 or TRBD2 for D (6 bases each). V lost 4 bases and J lost 7, with 23 bases in between. CDR1 is SGDLS and CDR2 is YYNGEE in the germline V gene. This CDR3 spans 16 amino acids. CDR3 bases: TGTGCCAGCAGCCTAGACGAGACGGGACTCAGGGGGACCCAGTACTTC. Its protein product is CASSLDETGLRGTQYF.

The chain joins TRBV20-1 to TRBJ2-3, with D unresolved. Trimming took off 4 bases at V and 7 bases at J, with 18 bases between the two ends. This CDR3 has 14 residues. Germline V lookup: CDR1 DFQATT, CDR2 SNEGSKA (reference sequence). In nucleotides, the CDR3 is TGCAGTGCTAACCCCCTACGAAAAACAAATACGCAGTATTTT. This sequence encodes CSANPLRKTNTQYF.

The rearrangement links TRBV9 to TRBJ2-2; D is unresolved. The V end lost 3 bases, the J end lost 6 bases, and 9 bases lay between the germline ends. Looked up from germline, CDR1 is SGDLS and CDR2 is YYNGEE. This CDR3 is built from 13 residues. The CDR3: CASSGLEAGELFF. The CDR3 DNA sequence: TGTGCCAGCAGCGGCTTAGAGGCCGGGGAGCTGTTTTTT.

The rearrangement joins TRBV5-6 to TRBJ1-4, with D maybe TRBD1 (5 bases). The CDR3 is made up of 14 amino acids. Germline V gene lookup returns CDR1 SGHDT and CDR2 YYEEEE. V was trimmed by 3 bases and J by 7 bases, leaving 13 bases between them. The CDR3 sequence is CASSSGTWAEKLFF. CDR3 bases: TGTGCCAGCAGCTCCGGGACCTGGGCTGAAAAACTGTTTTTT. The full variable domain, its missing parts supplied by reference TRBV5-6 and TRBJ1-4, is DAGVTQSPTHLIKTRGQQVTLRCSPKSGHDTVSWYQQALGQGPQFIFQYYEEEERQRGNFPDRFSGHQFPNYSSELNVNALLLGDSALYLCASSSGTWAEKLFFGSGTQLSVL.

The rearrangement joins TRBV6-1 to TRBJ2-1; 12 bases match TRBD2. The length of the CDR3 is 21 residues. J gave up 0 bases and V 9 bases, and 21 bases lay outside the gene matches. The germline V gene has CDR1 MNHNS and CDR2 SASEGT. The CDR3 DNA reads TGTGCCAGTTGGACTAGCGGGACTCGGGGGCCGGGGTCGGGCTCCTACAATGAGCAGTTCTTC. Residues: CASWTSGTRGPGSGSYNEQFF.